Listed here is a single TCR beta chain. The target antigen is unknown. The data originate from a study of monozygotic twins with cystic fibrosis. Study-level information: Approximately 2.7 micrograms of fragmented DNA underwent around 16 PCR cycles for library preparation. The study's findings and limits: Low clonality (median roughly 0.0099) suggested a mostly naive repertoire. No link emerged between shared CDR3 counts and age, concordance or severity. Nucleotide-identical clonotype sharing was significantly higher within monozygotic CF twin pairs than between unrelated CF individuals.

Per the germline V gene, CDR1 is LNHDA and CDR2 is SQIVND (reference sequence). This CDR3 has 14 amino acids. Trimming shortened V by 5 bases and J by 4 bases, and 14 bases separated the two germline ends. Assay: immunoSEQ multiplex PCR; the TCRdb copy retains only in-frame clones and omits some. The data show approximately 10,000 clones, about 98% seen once. The sequence came from a girl aged 2-10 years with cystic fibrosis. Sequencing input: blood. V is TRBV19 and J is TRBJ1-2; tentative D call: TRBD1 (6 bases). The DNA for the CDR3 is TGTGCCAGTAGTTTTTCCGGGACACCCTATGGCTACACCTTC. Translated: CASSFSGTPYGYTF.